Given below is one T cell receptor (beta chain) in context. The entry originates in a study of blood T cell repertoires in COVID-19. Sequencing used immunoSEQ multiplex PCR; TCRdb keeps in-frame clones, though not all of them. The repertoire holds around 220,000 clones, with about nine tenths as singletons. Germline trimming cut 1 base from V and 3 bases from J; bases unmatched to any gene: 6. Germline CDR1 and CDR2: SGHNT and YYREEE (reference sequence). The CDR3 sequence is 15 residues long. Sample: peripheral blood. This rearrangement joins TRBV5-4 to TRBJ2-7; 8 nucleotides agree with TRBD2. The sequence was obtained from a man in his fifties with acute or convalescent COVID-19. The CDR3 region has the DNA TGTGCCAGCAGCTTGAGGTCGGGGGGGTTCTACGAGCAGTACTTC. It specifies CASSLRSGGFYEQYF.